This T cell receptor (beta chain) emerged from a study of metastatic and nonmetastatic thyroid tumors. TCRdb re-called clones via MiXCR from the PCR reads. The sample yields approximately 79,000 clones, over 8.5% seen once. Ahead of thyroid surgery, no patient had received treatment of any kind. In its sample, this clone was seen many times. Looked up from germline, CDR1 is SGHDT and CDR2 is YYEEEE. V lost 3 bases to trimming and J lost 1 base; unmatched junction nucleotides: 4. There are 15 residues in the CDR3. The sequence was collected from a female donor with papillary thyroid cancer or a benign thyroid nodule (not recorded which). Some clones in this sample may be carry-over from other donors' samples. The chain has TRBV5-6 and TRBJ2-3; the match to TRBD1 covers 8 bases. Sequenced sample: blood. In DNA form, the CDR3 reads TGTGCCAGCAGCTCCCAGGGGGCAGGCACAGATACGCAGTATTTT. This gives the protein CASSSQGAGTDTQYF.